Each of the 27 T cell receptor beta chains below was sequenced from the same sample in a study of CD8+ T cells in alopecia areata. TCR sequencing used cDNA made by reverse transcription of extracted RNA. Generated by immunoSEQ multiplex PCR, the TCRdb table keeps only in-frame clones and is missing some. The sample has about 190,000 clones, 45% to 65% seen once. This sample's treatment: oral pan-JAK inhibitor, 5-10 mg twice daily. Sequences were derived from CD4+ T cells sorted from blood, sampled at week 4, from a patient treated with tofacitinib. The receptors shown here come from a human donor with alopecia areata.

The rearrangement joins TRBV5-1 to TRBJ2-5; 12 positions agree with TRBD2. CDR3 length: 19 residues. V shed 0 bases and J 2 bases; nucleotides not matched to a gene: 11. CDR1 and CDR2 (germline): SGHRS, YFSETQ. CDR3 sequence reads: CASSLAASGRALGQETQYF. The CDR3, as DNA: TGCGCCAGCAGCTTGGCGGCTAGCGGGAGGGCCTTAGGGCAAGAGACCCAGTACTTC.

V is TRBV5-4 and J is TRBJ2-5; a possible D gene is TRBD2 (7 bases). This CDR3 spans 13 amino acids. With 2 bases removed from V and 5 bases from J, the gap between germline ends came to 10 bases. Germline-derived CDR1 and CDR2 are SGHNT and YYREEE (reference sequence). Written as DNA, the CDR3 is TGTGCCAGCAGCTTACAGGGAGGGGAGACCCAGTACTTC. As protein: CASSLQGGETQYF.

About this clone: Distinct nucleotide sequences in the sample also encode this CDR3. The chain joins TRBV29-1 to TRBJ2-5; 8 bases are shared with TRBD2. The germline V gene encodes CDR1 SQVTM and CDR2 ANQGSEA. CDR3 length equals 16 residues. J was trimmed by 2 bases and V by 3 bases; bases with no gene match: 11. The CDR3 sequence is CSVDRRTSRKQETQYF. DNA for the CDR3: TGCAGCGTTGATCGGCGGACTAGCAGGAAACAAGAGACCCAGTACTTC.

The V gene is TRBV23-1, the J gene TRBJ2-3; the D is unclear. TRBV23-1 is filed as an ORF, its function uncertain. V lost 0 bases and J 5 bases, leaving 3 bases between the germline ends. The CDR3 has 12 amino acids. CDR3 residues: CASSQSVDTQYF. Written as DNA, the CDR3 is TGCGCCAGCAGTCAATCTGTAGATACGCAGTATTTT.

This clone appeared a few times. The chain carries TRBV11-2 and TRBJ1-2; no clear D gene. Germline V gene sequence: CDR1 SGHAT, CDR2 FQNNGV. The germline V and J ends were trimmed by 5 bases and 4 bases, with 8 bases remaining between them. This CDR3 is 12 amino acids long. CDR3: CASSPNGYGYTF. The CDR3 bases are TGTGCCAGCAGCCCGAATGGCTATGGCTACACCTTC.

J is TRBJ2-7 and V is TRBV2, with TRBD2 matching 7 bases. Trimming at V came to 6 bases and at J to 3 bases, leaving 8 bases not matched to a gene. This CDR3 contains 14 residues. The V gene's germline CDR1 is SNHLY and CDR2 FYNNEI. In nucleotides, the CDR3 is TGTGCCAGCAGGAGAGACCCGGGGGGCTACGAGCAGTACTTC. Encoded protein: CASRRDPGGYEQYF. Filled out from reference TRBV2 and TRBJ2-7, the complete variable domain reads EPEVTQTPSHQVTQMGQEVILRCVPISNHLYFYWYRQILGQKVEFLVSFYNNEISEKSEIFDDQFSVERPDGSNFTLKIRSTKLEDSAMYFCASRRDPGGYEQYFGPGTRLTVT.

This clone was recorded a few times. The chain is built from TRBV29-1 and TRBJ2-5, with D possibly matching TRBD1 (6 bases). This CDR3 region has 13 residues. CDR1 is SQVTM, CDR2 ANQGSEA, per germline. V was cut by 3 bases and J by 5 bases, with 13 bases left in between. The CDR3 loop is CSVDPGAGETQYF. CDR3 coding DNA: TGCAGCGTTGACCCAGGGGCTGGGGAGACCCAGTACTTC.

This chain connects TRBV9 to TRBJ2-7; 12 nucleotides line up with TRBD1. CDR3 length: 14 residues. With V trimmed by 3 bases and J by 6 bases, 4 bases remained unmatched. Germline V CDR1 and CDR2: SGDLS, YYNGEE. This CDR3 reads CASSGGQGAREQYF. Here the CDR3 DNA reads TGTGCCAGCAGCGGGGGACAGGGGGCCCGCGAGCAGTACTTC.

The rearrangement joins TRBV9 to TRBJ1-1; no reliable D call. The CDR3 runs 14 residues. Trimming took off 0 bases at V and 3 bases at J, with 9 bases between the two ends. Looked up from germline, CDR1 is SGDLS and CDR2 is YYNGEE. The CDR3 sequence: CASSVGGGHTEAFF. The CDR3 DNA sequence: TGTGCCAGCAGCGTAGGTGGAGGACACACTGAAGCTTTCTTT. Based on the CDR3 plus reference TRBV9 and TRBJ1-1, the full variable domain is DSGVTQTPKHLITATGQRVTLRCSPRSGDLSVYWYQQSLDQGLQFLIQYYNGEERAKGNILERFSAQQFPDLHSELNLSSLELGDSALYFCASSVGGGHTEAFFGQGTRLTVV.

The gene calls are TRBV7-9 and TRBJ2-1, with TRBD2 matching 12 bases. V lost 4 bases and J lost 15; bases outside the gene matches: 10. The CDR3 spans 14 residues. Germline V gene data show CDR1 as SEHNR and CDR2 as FQNEAQ (reference sequence). The CDR3 region is CASSSAGTSGLGFF. The CDR3 DNA reads as TGTGCCAGCAGCTCAGCCGGGACTAGCGGGCTCGGGTTCTTC.

This clone was observed a few times. The rearrangement links TRBV5-4 to TRBJ2-7, with 9 bases matching TRBD2. V shed 5 bases and J 1 base; nucleotides not matched to a gene: 7. The CDR3 contains 15 residues. The V gene's germline CDR1 is SGHNT and CDR2 YYREEE (reference sequence). The CDR3 DNA sequence: TGTGCCAGCAGTTTGACTAGCGGAGCTTCCTACGAGCAGTACTTC. This gives the protein CASSLTSGASYEQYF. Supplemented by reference TRBV5-4 and TRBJ2-7, the full variable domain reads ETGVTQSPTHLIKTRGQQVTLRCSSQSGHNTVSWYQQALGQGPQFIFQYYREEENGRGNFPPRFSGLQFPNYSSELNVNALELDDSALYLCASSLTSGASYEQYFGPGTRLTVT.

The CDR3 DNA is TGCCTAGCGGGACCGAACACCGGGGAGCTGTTTTTT. Protein product: CLAGPNTGELFF. V and J are TRBV29-1 and TRBJ2-2; TRBD2 agrees at 9 bases. Per the germline V gene, CDR1 is SQVTM and CDR2 is ANQGSEA. The CDR3 runs 12 residues.

The chain carries TRBV5-1 and TRBJ2-1, with D possibly TRBD1 on 7 matching bases. V shed 2 bases and J shed 2 bases, with 11 bases lying between them. This CDR3 contains 15 residues. Germline lookup yields CDR1 SGHRS and CDR2 YFSETQ. The CDR3 here is CASSFGGTAYNEQFF. As DNA, the CDR3 is TGCGCCAGCAGCTTTGGCGGGACAGCCTACAATGAGCAGTTCTTC.

A few counts support this clone. The V and J genes are TRBV7-2 and TRBJ2-2; TRBD2 is a possible D gene (6 bases). The CDR3 has 14 amino acids. The germline V gene has CDR1 SGHTA and CDR2 FQGNSA. The V and J ends lost 4 bases and 10 bases respectively, with 16 bases between them. CDR3 DNA: TGTGCCAGCAGCTCTGCGGCGGGGACCCCGGAGCTGTTTTTT. It translates to CASSSAAGTPELFF.

This clone has a handful of counts. The rearrangement uses TRBV7-2 and TRBJ2-3; no clear D gene. This CDR3 comprises 14 residues. V gave up 5 bases and J gave up 6 bases, with 15 bases separating them. The germline V gene has CDR1 SGHTA and CDR2 FQGNSA. As DNA, the CDR3 is TGTGCCAGCAGCACTCGGCTCAGATCCGATACGCAGTATTTT. Encoded protein: CASSTRLRSDTQYF.

This clone showed up just a few times. The chain uses TRBV4-2 and TRBJ1-5; no definite D call. There are 15 residues in the CDR3. The germline CDR1 and CDR2 sequences are LGHNA and YNFKEQ. Trimming took off 0 bases at V and 2 bases at J, with 8 bases between the two ends. The CDR3 is CASSQDGQGNQPQHF. The CDR3, as DNA: TGTGCCAGCAGCCAAGACGGGCAGGGCAATCAGCCCCAGCATTTT.

This clone has only one observation. V usage is TRBV29-1 and J usage is TRBJ1-1; no clear D gene. CDR1 is SQVTM, CDR2 ANQGSEA, per germline. CDR3 length: 10 residues. Trimming removed 6 bases at V and 11 bases at J, with 13 bases between. The CDR3 region is CSVVVGIAFF. The DNA for the CDR3 is TGCAGCGTAGTGGTAGGGATCGCTTTCTTT.

This clone was seen a handful of times. As DNA, the CDR3 is TGCGCCAGCAGCCAAGGAGCGGGAGGTAGGGCGGGAGAGACCCAGTACTTC. Translating gives CASSQGAGGRAGETQYF. This chain uses TRBV4-1 with TRBJ2-5; 9 nucleotides line up with TRBD2. This CDR3 is 17 amino acids long. Unmatched junction bases numbered 10, after V lost 1 base and J lost 4 bases. Looked up from germline, CDR1 is MGHRA and CDR2 is YSYEKL.

This chain uses TRBV30 with TRBJ2-7; TRBD2 is a possible D gene (6 bases). CDR1 GTSNPN and CDR2 SVGIG come from the germline V gene (reference sequence). The CDR3 is 14 amino acids. The V gene lost 0 bases and the J gene lost 4 bases, with 13 bases spanning the gap. The DNA of the CDR3 is TGTGCCTGGAGTGTTGGAGGGGCATCGTACGAGCAGTACTTC. Encoded protein: CAWSVGGASYEQYF.

The V gene is TRBV6-5, the J gene TRBJ1-2; D gene uncertain. This CDR3 region has 12 residues. CDR1 is MNHEY and CDR2 is SVGAGI in the germline V gene. Deletions cut 8 bases from V and 4 bases from J, with 11 bases between. CDR3 bases: TGTGCCAGCTATCGGCCAGGCTATGGCTACACCTTC. Translation: CASYRPGYGYTF.

The gene calls are TRBV4-3 and TRBJ1-2, with unresolved D. CDR3 size: 14 residues. Trimming pared 0 bases from V and 8 bases from J, leaving 13 bases between. Germline V gives CDR1 LGHNA, CDR2 YSLEER. CDR3 nucleotides: TGCGCCAGCAGCCAAGATCGTTGGCGCGGGGGCTACACCTTC. It specifies CASSQDRWRGGYTF.

This clone was detected a few times. The chain has TRBV29-1 and TRBJ2-7; the D call may be TRBD1 or TRBD2 (5 bases each). The CDR3 is 13 amino acids. Looked up from germline, CDR1 is SQVTM and CDR2 is ANQGSEA. Trimming pared 5 bases from V and 7 bases from J, leaving 18 bases between. The CDR3 loop reads CSVLGTAAGEQYF. In DNA, the CDR3 is TGCAGCGTTTTGGGGACCGCGGCCGGGGAGCAGTACTTC.

The chain is built from TRBV4-3 and TRBJ2-2; TRBD1 might be the D (6 bases). The germline gives CDR1 LGHNA, CDR2 YSLEER. Trimming took off 0 bases at V and 1 base at J, with 6 bases between the two ends. The CDR3 runs 15 residues. DNA for the CDR3: TGCGCCAGCAGCCAAGACAGGGGGAACACCGGGGAGCTGTTTTTT. It specifies CASSQDRGNTGELFF.

V and J are TRBV7-9 and TRBJ2-4; TRBD2 aligns across 7 bases. The CDR3 runs 17 residues. CDR1 is SEHNR, CDR2 FQNEAQ, per germline (reference sequence). Trimming took 5 bases from V and 3 from J; bases not matched to a gene: 13. In DNA form, the CDR3 reads TGTGCCAGCAGCCCGATGACGGGGGGAAGAGGCAAAAACATTCAGTACTTC. This encodes CASSPMTGGRGKNIQYF.

This chain uses TRBV23-1 with TRBJ1-2; D possibly corresponds to TRBD1 (5 bases). TRBV23-1 is an open reading frame whose function is uncertain. V lost 4 bases and J 2 bases, leaving 8 bases between the germline ends. The CDR3 consists of 13 residues. CDR3 bases: TGCGCCAGCAGTCGCGACAGAAACTATGGCTACACCTTC. Its protein is CASSRDRNYGYTF.

The gene calls are TRBV7-2 and TRBJ1-2, with a tentative D call TRBD1 (6 bases). Trimming removed 2 bases from V and 7 bases from J, with 14 bases in between. The CDR3 spans 14 residues. Per the germline V gene, CDR1 is SGHTA and CDR2 is FQGNSA. The CDR3 sequence: CASSLINRASGYTF. The CDR3 bases are TGTGCCAGCAGCTTAATAAACAGGGCGAGTGGCTACACCTTC.

This clone came up a few times. This chain connects TRBV7-3 to TRBJ2-2; D not certain. The CDR3 length is 16 residues. Trimming removed 2 bases at V and 1 base at J, with 11 bases between. Germline loops: CDR1 SGHTA, CDR2 FQGTGA. The DNA for the CDR3 is TGTGCCAGCAGCTTAGGCCGGGTAGAGAACACCGGGGAGCTGTTTTTT. Translated: CASSLGRVENTGELFF. The full variable domain, rest sourced from reference TRBV7-3 and TRBJ2-2, is GAGVSQTPSNKVTEKGKYVELRCDPISGHTALYWYRQSLGQGPEFLIYFQGTGAADDSGLPNDRFFAVRPEGSVSTLKIQRTERGDSAVYLCASSLGRVENTGELFFGEGSRLTVL.